This paragraph covers one T cell receptor beta chain sequence. Its antigen is still unknown. Sequenced by immunoSEQ multiplex PCR; TCRdb stores in-frame clones only, minus some. Of about 120,000 clones in the sample, about 90% were seen once. This record belongs to a study of T cell responses to AZD1222 COVID-19 vaccine. V lost 5 bases to trimming and J lost 4 bases, with 11 bases between them. This CDR3 has 14 amino acids. From germline, CDR1 is KGHSH and CDR2 LQKENI. Notes on the study in general: The study found vaccine-associated CD4 TCRs spanning spike, dominant at 160-218 and 743-854. Baseline seropositivity occurred in only 5 or 6 AZD1222 recipients. A rise in Spike-specific TCR breadth and depth followed two AZD1222 doses. None of the repertoires were sampled until the peak T cell response had passed.

V gene TRBV18 combines with J gene TRBJ2-2; D may be TRBD1 (7 bases). The sequenced sample was peripheral blood, obtained on day 0 of AZD1222 vaccination. This sequence was found in an adult in good health. CDR3 sequence: CASSAGGITGELFF. CDR3 DNA sequence: TGTGCCAGCTCAGCAGGGGGGATCACCGGGGAGCTGTTTTTT. Full variable domain (remainder filled in from reference TRBV18 and TRBJ2-2): NAGVMQNPRHLVRRRGQEARLRCSPMKGHSHVYWYRQLPEEGLKFMVYLQKENIIDESGMPKERFSAEFPKEGPSILRIQQVVRGDSAAYFCASSAGGITGELFFGEGSRLTVL.